What follows are 32 T cell receptor beta chains derived from one specimen sequenced in a study of T cells in Graves' hyperthyroidism and ophthalmopathy. Authors of the study amplified TCR beta CDR3 regions from RNA transcripts. Primed by the HTBI set, a first-round RT-PCR was run on the TCR CDR3. A single record per CDR3 protein comes from TCRdb applying MiXCR to the multiplex PCR reads. The profile shows 600,000 or so distinct CDR3 sequences, 13% to 15% of them singletons. Sample: blood. The receptor source for this set is a woman between 18 and 29 years old with Graves' ophthalmopathy.

This clonotype was observed a single time. The CDR3 is CASPLIYGAGTGGYTF. The CDR3 DNA sequence: TGTGCCAGCCCCCTCATCTACGGAGCGGGGACGGGTGGCTACACCTTC. The chain couples TRBV6-1 to TRBJ1-2; possibly TRBD1 for D (5 bases). The CDR3 consists of 16 residues. In germline, CDR1 is MNHNS, CDR2 SASEGT. The V and J ends lost 8 bases and 7 bases respectively, with 26 bases between them.

In its sample, this clonotype was seen many times. The V and J genes are TRBV27 and TRBJ2-7; D call uncertain. V lost 6 bases, J lost 5 bases, and 20 bases lay in between. Germline CDR1 reads MNHEY; CDR2 reads SMNVEV (reference sequence). This CDR3 is 15 amino acids long. In DNA form, the CDR3 reads TGTGCCAGCAGGCGGCCCCAGCTGGGAAATCACGAGCAGTACTTC. The encoded protein is CASRRPQLGNHEQYF.

Ten or more counts support this clonotype. CDR3 DNA: TGTGCCAGCAGCGTAGACAGGGCGAACACTGAAGCTTTCTTT. This codes for CASSVDRANTEAFF. This chain connects TRBV9 to TRBJ1-1; maybe TRBD1 (6 bases). There are 14 residues in the CDR3. V was pared by 0 bases and J by 1 base, with 7 bases between. Germline CDR1 and CDR2: SGDLS and YYNGEE.

There are a few counts of this clonotype. V and J are TRBV20-1 and TRBJ2-7; weak D call: TRBD2 (5 bases). Trimming took 1 base from V and 1 from J, leaving 20 bases between them. The CDR3 loop spans 17 amino acids. Per germline, CDR1 DFQATT and CDR2 SNEGSKA (reference sequence). The CDR3: CSARGGRGMTSSYEQYF. CDR3 sequence (DNA): TGCAGTGCTAGAGGAGGTAGAGGGATGACCTCTTCCTACGAGCAGTACTTC.

J is TRBJ1-6 and V is TRBV7-9; 7 bases line up with TRBD1. Germline values: CDR1 SEHNR, CDR2 FQNEAQ (reference sequence). The trim removed 5 bases at V and 6 bases at J, leaving 4 bases unmatched. The length of the CDR3 is 14 residues. CDR3 bases: TGTGCCAGCAGCGTGGGACAGACTAATTCACCCCTCCACTTT. This sequence encodes CASSVGQTNSPLHF.

This clonotype was picked up many times. This rearrangement joins TRBV7-3 to TRBJ2-5; 7 nucleotides align to TRBD1. CDR1 and CDR2 (germline): SGHTA, FQGTGA. The junction had 10 bases not matched to a gene; V was cut back by 4 bases and J by 5 bases. The CDR3 has 15 amino acids. The CDR3 loop reads CASSSTGERGETQYF. CDR3 DNA: TGTGCCAGCAGCTCCACAGGGGAAAGGGGGGAGACCCAGTACTTC.

This clonotype was seen at least ten times. V usage is TRBV30 and J usage is TRBJ1-1; possible D gene TRBD1, 5 bases. Trimming stripped 5 bases from V and 0 bases from J, with 19 bases between. Germline loops: CDR1 GTSNPN, CDR2 SVGIG (reference sequence). The CDR3 consists of 16 residues. CDR3 in amino acids: CAWGRGLTDLNTEAFF. The CDR3 DNA follows: TGTGCCTGGGGACGGGGCTTAACTGACTTGAACACTGAAGCTTTCTTT.

The J gene is TRBJ2-2, the V gene TRBV4-2; D may be TRBD2 (7 bases). Germline assignment: CDR1 LGHNA and CDR2 YNFKEQ. Deletions cut 0 bases from V and 7 bases from J, with 15 bases between. The CDR3 is 16 amino acids. In nucleotides, the CDR3 is TGTGCCAGCAGCCAAGATCGGGCAGGGGAGGGCGGGGAGCTGTTTTTT. Translated, it gives CASSQDRAGEGGELFF.

The chain couples TRBV2 to TRBJ1-4; D perhaps matches TRBD1 (6 bases). This CDR3 contains 14 residues. Germline-derived CDR1 and CDR2 are SNHLY and FYNNEI. Deletions cut 7 bases from V and 5 bases from J, with 14 bases between. CDR3 region: CASIEIGQNEKLFF. CDR3 DNA sequence: TGTGCCAGCATCGAGATAGGACAGAATGAAAAACTGTTTTTT.

This clonotype appeared many times. The chain combines TRBV11-2 with TRBJ2-3; TRBD1 matches 11 bases. The CDR3 spans 15 residues. V shed 5 bases, J shed 4 bases, and the junction held 5 bases outside the gene matches. Germline CDR1 SGHAT, CDR2 FQNNGV. The CDR3 coding sequence is TGTGCCAGCAGCCCGAGGACAGGGGGCGCAGATACGCAGTATTTT. Protein: CASSPRTGGADTQYF.

At least ten counts were recorded for this clonotype. V and J are TRBV27 and TRBJ2-2, with D perhaps assigned TRBD1 or TRBD2 (5 bases each). There are 16 residues in the CDR3. CDR1 is MNHEY, CDR2 SMNVEV, per germline (reference sequence). V dropped 5 bases and J dropped 7 bases, with 20 bases sitting between them. CDR3 loop: CASSGHPGATSGELFF. CDR3 bases: TGTGCCAGCAGTGGCCACCCCGGGGCGACGAGCGGGGAGCTGTTTTTT.

This clonotype was seen a few times. The J gene is TRBJ2-3, the V gene TRBV12-3 or TRBV12-4; D possibly matches TRBD1 or TRBD2 (5 bases each). Trimming took off 6 bases at V and 2 bases at J, with 6 bases between the two ends. CDR3 length: 12 amino acids. CDR3 coding DNA: TGTGCCAGCAGGGGGACCACAGATACGCAGTATTTT. Translating it yields CASRGTTDTQYF.

About this clonotype itself: This may be a read error, as it is one base from a much larger clone. The rearrangement links TRBV7-2 to TRBJ1-1, with D possibly being TRBD1 (5 bases). With 1 base removed from V and 8 bases from J, the gap between germline ends came to 14 bases. Per the germline V gene, CDR1 is SGHTA and CDR2 is FQGNSA. The CDR3 runs to 14 residues. In nucleotides, the CDR3 is TGTGCCAGCAGCTTAGGTACCCTCGACAGAGAAGCTTTCTTT. Encoded protein: CASSLGTLDREAFF.

This clonotype was counted many times. This sequence joins TRBV27 and TRBJ1-1; a possible D gene is TRBD1 (5 bases). This CDR3 has 15 amino acids. V lost 5 bases to trimming and J lost 0 bases, with 13 bases between them. In germline, CDR1 is MNHEY, CDR2 SMNVEV (reference sequence). The DNA of the CDR3 is TGTGCCAGCAGTCCCGGGGGAATCCTGAACACTGAAGCTTTCTTT. It is translated as CASSPGGILNTEAFF.

The chain recombines TRBV5-1 with TRBJ2-1; 7 bases match TRBD2. The CDR3 consists of 15 residues. CDR1 and CDR2 from the germline V gene are SGHRS and YFSETQ. With V trimmed by 0 bases and J by 10 bases, 10 bases remained unmatched. The CDR3 DNA sequence: TGCGCCAGCAGCTTGGTAATCAACCTGGGGGGGGAGCAGTTCTTC. It encodes CASSLVINLGGEQFF.

The chain joins TRBV12-3 or TRBV12-4 to TRBJ2-4, with D unclear. This CDR3 is 14 amino acids long. V dropped 7 bases and J dropped 9 bases, with 19 bases sitting between them. In DNA form, the CDR3 reads TGTGCCAGCACTTCAAGTTGGGAACGTAGCATTCAGTACTTC. Its protein product is CASTSSWERSIQYF.

V and J are TRBV19 and TRBJ2-7, with D possibly called TRBD1 or TRBD2 (5 bases each). Trimming stripped 5 bases from V and 2 bases from J, with 13 bases between. CDR1 is LNHDA and CDR2 is SQIVND in the germline V gene (reference sequence). The CDR3 runs 14 residues. CDR3 sequence reads: CASSASGTAYEQYF. The CDR3 DNA is TGTGCCAGTAGTGCGTCCGGGACCGCCTACGAGCAGTACTTC. Filled out from reference TRBV19 and TRBJ2-7, the complete variable domain reads DGGITQSPKYLFRKEGQNVTLSCEQNLNHDAMYWYRQDPGQGLRLIYYSQIVNDFQKGDIAEGYSVSREKKESFPLTVTSAQKNPTAFYLCASSASGTAYEQYFGPGTRLTVT.

J is TRBJ1-5 and V is TRBV5-1, with 12 bases fitting TRBD1. Germline V gives CDR1 SGHRS, CDR2 YFSETQ. CDR3 length: 17 amino acids. V was clipped by 2 bases and J by 5 bases; unmatched bases: 8. The CDR3 region is CASSLPRDRGRDQPQHF. The DNA of the CDR3 is TGCGCCAGCAGCTTACCCCGGGACAGGGGGCGAGATCAGCCCCAGCATTTT.

This clonotype has a count of ten or more. The gene calls are TRBV6-2 or TRBV6-3 and TRBJ1-2, with unresolved D. The CDR3 has 16 amino acids. Deletions cut 4 bases from V and 2 bases from J, with 17 bases between. The germline V gene has CDR1 MNHEY and CDR2 SVGEGT. CDR3 coding DNA: TGTGCCAGCAGTTCTCCTGCTCCTATCCTCAACTATGGCTACACCTTC. Amino acids: CASSSPAPILNYGYTF.

This clonotype came up a few times. Possible read error: a much larger clone is one base away. The rearrangement links TRBV29-1 to TRBJ2-7; a weak D match, TRBD2 (5 bases). The V end lost 0 bases, the J end lost 10 bases, and 16 bases lay between the germline ends. CDR1 and CDR2 from the germline V gene are SQVTM and ANQGSEA. The CDR3 is 13 residues long. The CDR3 region has the DNA TGCAGCGTTGAAGATCGAAGGCTTAGCGATCAGTACTTC. Translation: CSVEDRRLSDQYF.

This clonotype occurred many times. The rearrangement uses TRBV7-9 and TRBJ2-1; 7 bases are a match to TRBD1. V lost 4 bases to trimming and J lost 6 bases; unmatched junction nucleotides: 6. Looked up from germline, CDR1 is SEHNR and CDR2 is FQNEAQ (reference sequence). CDR3 length equals 14 residues. DNA for the CDR3: TGTGCCAGCAGCTCAGCACAGGGGAGCAATGAGCAGTTCTTC. Amino acid sequence: CASSSAQGSNEQFF. The whole variable domain, filled in from reference TRBV7-9 and TRBJ2-1, reads DTGVSQNPRHKITKRGQNVTFRCDPISEHNRLYWYRQTLGQGPEFLTYFQNEAQLEKSRLLSDRFSAERPKGSFSTLEIQRTEQGDSAMYLCASSSAQGSNEQFFGPGTRLTVL.

This clonotype was observed at least ten times. This sequence joins TRBV12-3 or TRBV12-4 and TRBJ2-1, with 9 positions matching TRBD2. V was clipped by 5 bases and J by 10 bases; unmatched bases: 12. CDR3 size: 15 residues. The CDR3, as DNA: TGTGCCAGCAGTCCCCCAGGGACTAGCCCTAGAGAGCAGTTCTTC. Translation: CASSPPGTSPREQFF.

This chain joins TRBV11-2 and TRBJ2-7; 15 bases align to TRBD2. CDR1 and CDR2 from the germline V gene are SGHAT and FQNNGV. The CDR3 spans 17 residues. V lost 3 bases to trimming and J lost 6 bases; unmatched junction nucleotides: 9. DNA for the CDR3: TGTGCCAGCAGCTTGGGACTAGCGGGAGGCCCGCTCGGCGAGCAGTACTTC. Its protein is CASSLGLAGGPLGEQYF.

This clonotype was detected many times. The gene calls are TRBV6-5 and TRBJ2-7; D gene unclear. The CDR3 consists of 15 residues. Trimming took off 0 bases at V and 2 bases at J, with 11 bases between the two ends. CDR1 is MNHEY and CDR2 is SVGAGI in the germline V gene. The CDR3 bases are TGTGCCAGCAGTTACTCGCAGTCTGGGACCTACGAGCAGTACTTC. As protein: CASSYSQSGTYEQYF.

In its sample, this clonotype was seen many times. The chain combines TRBV9 with TRBJ2-2, with D tentatively TRBD2 (5 bases). Germline CDR1 and CDR2: SGDLS and YYNGEE. CDR3 length: 15 amino acids. V was pared by 4 bases and J by 0 bases, with 10 bases between. CDR3 residues: CASSPEAANTGELFF. The CDR3 nucleotides read TGTGCCAGCAGCCCCGAAGCGGCGAACACCGGGGAGCTGTTTTTT.

This clonotype came up many times. The chain employs TRBV20-1 and TRBJ1-5, with 8 bases aligning to TRBD1. Germline-derived CDR1 and CDR2 are DFQATT and SNEGSKA (reference sequence). V trimming: 1 base; J trimming: 4 bases; junction bases outside the gene matches: 12. The CDR3 is 17 residues long. The CDR3 nucleotides are TGCAGTGCTAGAGGGGAGACAGGGGTTGGTAGAAATCAGCCCCAGCATTTT. This codes for CSARGETGVGRNQPQHF.

This clonotype was detected many times. The chain combines TRBV20-1 with TRBJ1-2; D unresolved. Germline V CDR1 and CDR2: DFQATT, SNEGSKA (reference sequence). The CDR3 is 9 residues long. Trimming cost V 7 bases and J 7 bases, with 7 bases left between them. CDR3 nucleotides: TGCAGTGTTGGCGGTGGCTACACCTTC. Translated: CSVGGGYTF.

There are many counts of this clonotype. V and J are TRBV7-9 and TRBJ2-1; 8 positions match TRBD2. From germline, CDR1 is SEHNR and CDR2 FQNEAQ (reference sequence). CDR3 length: 15 amino acids. V lost 5 bases, J lost 5 bases, and 8 bases stayed unmatched. The chain's CDR3 is CASSASGSIDNEQFF. In nucleotides, the CDR3 is TGTGCCAGCAGCGCGAGCGGGAGCATCGACAATGAGCAGTTCTTC.

This clonotype has at least ten counts. The V call is TRBV14, the J call TRBJ2-3; D gene uncertain. The germline gives CDR1 SGHDN, CDR2 FVKESK. V lost 1 base and J 2 bases, leaving 4 bases between the germline ends. This CDR3 has 13 amino acids. CDR3 amino acids: CASSQVVTDTQYF. The CDR3 nucleotides read TGTGCCAGCAGCCAAGTAGTCACAGATACGCAGTATTTT.

This clonotype has ten or more counts. This chain connects TRBV11-2 to TRBJ2-7; TRBD2 matches at 14 bases. V lost 5 bases and J lost 7; bases outside the gene matches: 7. CDR3 length: 15 amino acids. In germline, CDR1 is SGHAT, CDR2 FQNNGV. CDR3 in amino acids: CASSPGLAGAREQYF. CDR3 nucleotides: TGTGCCAGCAGCCCGGGACTAGCGGGAGCCCGGGAGCAGTACTTC.

V usage is TRBV5-6 and J usage is TRBJ2-1; D possibly corresponds to TRBD1 (5 bases). Germline CDR1 is SGHDT and CDR2 is YYEEEE. The germline V and J ends were trimmed by 4 bases and 14 bases, with 16 bases remaining between them. The CDR3 consists of 12 residues. CDR3 coding DNA: TGTGCCAGCAGCCCGATAGGGGTTACTGAGTTCTTC. As protein: CASSPIGVTEFF.

The rearrangement uses TRBV7-9 and TRBJ2-7, with 8 bases that match TRBD2. The J call is uncertain, as TRBJ2-1 better fits the DNA end. Germline V lookup: CDR1 SEHNR, CDR2 FQNEAQ (reference sequence). CDR3 length equals 17 residues. In DNA form, the CDR3 reads TGTGCCAGCAGCTCAGCCGGTCGAGCGGGAGTTACCTACGAGCAGTTCTTC. It specifies CASSSAGRAGVTYEQFF.